These 27 T cell receptor beta chains originate from one sample sequenced in a study of cytomegalovirus exposure and HLA in healthy donors. 60 Vbeta and 13 Jbeta primers were used in PCR. Sequencing was performed with immunoSEQ multiplex PCR; in TCRdb, only in-frame clones are kept and a portion is missing. The top ten hold approximately 1.5% of the sample, which has around 200,000 clones, 83% seen once. Source material: PBMCs. These receptors originate from a girl aged 5-17 years in good health and CMV-seronegative.

This sequence joins TRBV6-6 and TRBJ1-3, with D unresolved. The CDR3 contains 13 residues. Trimming pared 8 bases from V and 3 bases from J, leaving 11 bases between. Per germline, CDR1 MNHNY and CDR2 SVGAGI (reference sequence). The chain's CDR3 is CASGQAGGNTIYF. CDR3 DNA sequence: TGTGCCAGCGGGCAGGCCGGTGGAAACACCATATATTTT.

J is TRBJ1-1 and V is TRBV11-2; D may be TRBD1 (5 bases). V dropped 0 bases and J dropped 4 bases, with 15 bases sitting between them. This CDR3 has 16 amino acids. Looked up from germline, CDR1 is SGHAT and CDR2 is FQNNGV. CDR3 bases: TGTGCCAGCAGCTTAGATGGGGCGGTGGTCGTCACTGAAGCTTTCTTT. Residues: CASSLDGAVVVTEAFF.

The chain employs TRBV6-4 and TRBJ2-7; TRBD2 aligns across 15 bases. This CDR3 is built from 14 residues. The germline V gene encodes CDR1 MRHNA and CDR2 SNTAGT. V lost 6 bases to trimming and J lost 7 bases; unmatched junction nucleotides: 4. The CDR3 here is CASSEGLAGGEQYF. CDR3 nucleotide sequence: TGTGCCAGCAGCGAGGGACTAGCGGGAGGAGAGCAGTACTTC.

The rearrangement links TRBV5-1 to TRBJ1-2, with D hard to call. V was cut by 2 bases and J by 2 bases, with 10 bases left in between. The CDR3 spans 14 residues. Germline CDR1 is SGHRS and CDR2 is YFSETQ. This chain's CDR3 is CASSFGESNYGYTF. DNA for the CDR3: TGCGCCAGCAGCTTCGGGGAATCCAACTATGGCTACACCTTC.

The rearrangement links TRBV2 to TRBJ2-5; 12 bases line up with TRBD2. Germline-derived CDR1 and CDR2 are SNHLY and FYNNEI. The CDR3 contains 15 residues. The V gene end was trimmed by 6 bases and the J gene end by 5 bases; junction bases not matched to a gene: 7. CDR3 protein: CASSHLAGGGETQYF. CDR3 nucleotides: TGTGCCAGCAGCCATCTAGCGGGAGGGGGGGAGACCCAGTACTTC.

This chain joins TRBV25-1 and TRBJ1-1; D perhaps matches TRBD1 (5 bases). V lost 6 bases and J lost 5, with 10 bases in between. The germline CDR1 and CDR2 sequences are MGHDK and SYGVNS. The CDR3 extends over 12 amino acids. Written as DNA, the CDR3 is TGTGCCAGCAGGGGGGGTGGGACTGAAGCTTTCTTT. This codes for CASRGGGTEAFF.

The chain links TRBV11-2 to TRBJ2-2; 7 positions match TRBD1. The CDR3 consists of 17 residues. The germline CDR1 and CDR2 sequences are SGHAT and FQNNGV. V lost 2 bases, J lost 3 bases, and 9 bases stayed unmatched. The CDR3 DNA sequence: TGTGCCAGCAGCTTATTTAGGGGGCAGGGGGACACCGGGGAGCTGTTTTTT. Translated, it gives CASSLFRGQGDTGELFF.

The V and J genes are TRBV28 and TRBJ2-1; TRBD2 matches 8 bases. The germline gives CDR1 MDHEN, CDR2 SYDVKM. J lost 8 bases, V lost 6 bases, and 12 bases had no gene match. The CDR3 totals 15 residues. CDR3 DNA: TGTGCCAGCAGAAGTAGCGGGATATCGTTGGATGAGCAGTTCTTC. Translation: CASRSSGISLDEQFF. Drawing the rest from reference TRBV28 and TRBJ2-1, the complete variable domain is DVKVTQSSRYLVKRTGEKVFLECVQDMDHENMFWYRQDPGLGLRLIYFSYDVKMKEKGDIPEGYSVSREKKERFSLILESASTNQTSMYLCASRSSGISLDEQFFGPGTRLTVL.

This chain uses TRBV5-1 with TRBJ1-1; possibly TRBD1 for D (6 bases). V dropped 6 bases and J dropped 3 bases, with 15 bases sitting between them. The germline V gene encodes CDR1 SGHRS and CDR2 YFSETQ. This CDR3 has 14 residues. CDR3 nucleotide sequence: TGCGCCAGCACCGCATCGGGGGGCTACACTGAAGCTTTCTTT. It codes for CASTASGGYTEAFF.

The chain has TRBV18 and TRBJ2-7; a possible D gene is TRBD1 (6 bases). Germline loops: CDR1 KGHSH, CDR2 LQKENI. Trimming pared 5 bases from V and 6 bases from J, leaving 14 bases between. The CDR3 extends over 13 amino acids. The CDR3: CASSNRDTSEQYF. The CDR3 DNA follows: TGTGCCAGCTCAAACCGGGACACGAGCGAGCAGTACTTC.

This chain uses TRBV9 with TRBJ2-1; the match to TRBD2 covers 7 bases. V lost 0 bases to trimming and J lost 4 bases; unmatched junction nucleotides: 13. Germline assignment: CDR1 SGDLS and CDR2 YYNGEE. The CDR3 is 18 amino acids. CDR3 bases: TGTGCCAGCAGCGTAGCTATGGGGAGGGGAGTTGGGTACAATGAGCAGTTCTTC. It specifies CASSVAMGRGVGYNEQFF.

The chain recombines TRBV7-2 with TRBJ1-2; perhaps TRBD1 as D (5 bases). The CDR3 consists of 15 residues. Trimming left V 6 bases short and J 4 bases short, with 18 bases between. The germline gives CDR1 SGHTA, CDR2 FQGNSA. CDR3 sequence (DNA): TGTGCCAGCAGGCGTAATGCAGGGTTCGGCTATGGCTACACCTTC. Amino acids: CASRRNAGFGYGYTF.

J is TRBJ1-2 and V is TRBV2; TRBD1 is a possible D gene (5 bases). This CDR3 contains 14 residues. With 8 bases removed from V and 2 bases from J, the gap between germline ends came to 15 bases. Germline loops: CDR1 SNHLY, CDR2 FYNNEI. The CDR3 region is CASPPRAKNYGYTF. DNA of the CDR3: TGTGCCAGCCCCCCCAGGGCGAAAAACTATGGCTACACCTTC.

This clone was seen once. The chain links TRBV6-5 to TRBJ1-1; D unclear. The CDR3 has 15 amino acids. V was pared by 0 bases and J by 1 base, with 9 bases between. Germline V lookup: CDR1 MNHEY, CDR2 SVGAGI. In nucleotides, the CDR3 is TGTGCCAGCAGTTACTCGAGCCGGTCGAACACTGAAGCTTTCTTT. Translating gives CASSYSSRSNTEAFF.

The CDR3 sequence is CASSFLRGGNTIYF. CDR3 nucleotides: TGTGCCAGCAGTTTTTTAAGGGGTGGAAACACCATATATTTT. This chain links TRBV28 with TRBJ1-3; D might be TRBD1 (5 bases). Trimming stripped 3 bases from V and 3 bases from J, with 9 bases between. The germline CDR1 and CDR2 sequences are MDHEN and SYDVKM. The CDR3 sequence is 14 residues long.

This chain links TRBV30 with TRBJ1-1; D is unclear. CDR3 size: 13 residues. Trimming took 0 bases from V and 6 from J, leaving 11 bases between them. Germline V gene sequence: CDR1 GTSNPN, CDR2 SVGIG (reference sequence). Here the CDR3 reads CAWSVLTRPEAFF. The DNA of the CDR3 is TGTGCCTGGAGTGTTTTAACCAGGCCTGAAGCTTTCTTT.

This chain joins TRBV7-3 and TRBJ1-2, with TRBD1 as a possible D gene (5 bases). Per the germline V gene, CDR1 is SGHTA and CDR2 is FQGTGA. The CDR3 consists of 15 residues. The ends were cut back, 4 bases at V and 3 bases at J, with 15 bases in the middle. Written as DNA, the CDR3 is TGTGCCAGCAGCTCAGGGTCCCCAACGCACTATGGCTACACCTTC. Translated, it gives CASSSGSPTHYGYTF.

V and J are TRBV9 and TRBJ1-1; 10 nucleotides agree with TRBD1. The germline V gene encodes CDR1 SGDLS and CDR2 YYNGEE. V was pared by 3 bases and J by 11 bases, with 10 bases of the junction left unmatched. The CDR3 covers 14 residues. CDR3 in amino acids: CASSAHPGQGHAFF. The CDR3 region has the DNA TGTGCCAGCAGCGCCCATCCGGGACAGGGGCACGCTTTCTTT.

The gene calls are TRBV19 and TRBJ2-6; D might be TRBD1 (5 bases). This CDR3 comprises 15 residues. V shed 7 bases and J shed 0 bases, with 10 bases lying between them. Germline V CDR1 and CDR2: LNHDA, SQIVND (reference sequence). CDR3 sequence reads: CASTVGLSGANVLTF. DNA of the CDR3: TGTGCCAGTACCGTGGGGCTCTCTGGGGCCAACGTCCTGACTTTC.

The genes are TRBV6-6 and TRBJ1-3; D unresolved. V gave up 5 bases and J gave up 0 bases, with 14 bases separating them. CDR3 size: 16 residues. Looked up from germline, CDR1 is MNHNY and CDR2 is SVGAGI (reference sequence). CDR3 coding DNA: TGTGCCAGCAGTCCGGGGATGGGCAGCTCTGGAAACACCATATATTTT. Its translation is CASSPGMGSSGNTIYF.

The chain has TRBV7-9 and TRBJ1-1; D is undetermined. The CDR3 extends over 13 amino acids. Germline-derived CDR1 and CDR2 are SEHNR and FQNEAQ (reference sequence). The V end lost 1 base, the J end lost 1 base, and 4 bases lay between the germline ends. CDR3 coding DNA: TGTGCCAGCAGCTTAGTAGAGAACACTGAAGCTTTCTTT. Translation gives CASSLVENTEAFF.

As to this clone: This specimen includes other DNA sequences encoding the same CDR3. J is TRBJ2-7 and V is TRBV28; 7 bases agree with TRBD2. Germline loops: CDR1 MDHEN, CDR2 SYDVKM. The CDR3 loop spans 13 amino acids. The V segment lost 6 bases and the J segment 1 base; nucleotides outside the gene matches: 3. CDR3 in amino acids: CASRASGSYEQYF. In nucleotides, the CDR3 is TGTGCCAGCAGGGCTAGCGGATCCTACGAGCAGTACTTC.

This chain uses TRBV5-1 with TRBJ2-1; D call uncertain. Germline V lookup: CDR1 SGHRS, CDR2 YFSETQ. Trimming shortened V by 7 bases and J by 6 bases, and 8 bases separated the two germline ends. CDR3 length equals 11 residues. CDR3 sequence (DNA): TGCGCCAGCTCCGAGCTCAATGAGCAGTTCTTC. This sequence encodes CASSELNEQFF.

J is TRBJ1-6 and V is TRBV6-1; TRBD1 agrees at 7 bases. The CDR3 loop spans 15 amino acids. J was trimmed by 7 bases and V by 7 bases; bases with no gene match: 10. Germline loops: CDR1 MNHNS, CDR2 SASEGT. CDR3 DNA: TGTGCCAGCAAGATTACGGGACAGACGAATTCACCCCTCCACTTT. It specifies CASKITGQTNSPLHF.

The chain has TRBV7-2 and TRBJ2-3; 9 bases map to TRBD1. The CDR3 is 15 amino acids. Losses at the gene ends were 5 bases for V and 3 bases for J; bases not matched to a gene: 6. Germline V gene lookup returns CDR1 SGHTA and CDR2 FQGNSA. The CDR3 bases are TGTGCCAGCAGCCCAGAAGGGACAGGGACAGATACGCAGTATTTT. Its translation: CASSPEGTGTDTQYF.

The gene calls are TRBV19 and TRBJ2-3, with D maybe TRBD2 (5 bases). CDR1 and CDR2 from the germline V gene are LNHDA and SQIVND (reference sequence). This CDR3 region has 13 residues. With 4 bases removed from V and 6 bases from J, the gap between germline ends came to 11 bases. In DNA, the CDR3 is TGTGCCAGTAGTAACGAGCCGGGGGATACGCAGTATTTT. Residues: CASSNEPGDTQYF.

CDR3 DNA: TGTGCCAGCAGTTTATCGGGGGCCACCTCCAATGAGCAGTTCTTC. Translated: CASSLSGATSNEQFF. The chain recombines TRBV27 with TRBJ2-1; possibly TRBD1 for D (6 bases). The V end lost 0 bases, the J end lost 6 bases, and 12 bases lay between the germline ends. This CDR3 is 15 amino acids long. Germline V gene data show CDR1 as MNHEY and CDR2 as SMNVEV (reference sequence).